This TCR beta chain was recovered during a study of blood T cells in healthy people across ages. Study-wide context: With template switching, about one barcoded beta molecule was captured per two T cells. Overall study findings and caveats: Older individuals had lower TCR beta diversity per million T cells (the decline was roughly linear).

A sample-barcoded 5' primer and a J-beta primer mix were used in a second PCR of about 6 to 11 cycles. Every cDNA molecule bore a tag from a template-switch adaptor containing 12 random nucleotides. TCRdb reanalysed the 5' RACE reads using MiXCR and keeps one entry per CDR3 protein. The data contain around 800,000 distinct CDR3 sequences, 44% of them seen just once; the ten biggest clones take up about 21%. As concerns this clonotype: Its antigen is not known.

Material: blood. The sequence was collected from a man aged 55 to 69 in good health.

The CDR3 reads CASSLLNTGELFF. The CDR3 region has the DNA TGTGCCAGCAGTCTACTCAACACCGGGGAGCTGTTTTTT. This chain connects TRBV6-2 or TRBV6-3 to TRBJ2-2; D gene unclear. In germline, CDR1 is MNHEY, CDR2 SVGEGT. The length of the CDR3 is 13 residues. V was shortened by 5 bases and J by 2 bases, with 6 bases between the two germline ends.